One sample yielded the 27 T cell receptor beta chains listed below, sequenced in a study of PD-1 blockade in classical Hodgkin lymphoma. Using immunoSEQ multiplex PCR, the repertoire was profiled, and TCRdb retains in-frame clones only, with some absent. Of more than 90,000 clones listed, about 89% are singletons. Every patient relapsed after autologous stem cell transplantation, and brentuximab vedotin exposure varied. The sample was peripheral blood mononuclear cells (PBMCs), taken before the second cycle of nivolumab. The source is a human donor with classical Hodgkin lymphoma.

The V call is TRBV27, the J call TRBJ1-1; a possible D gene is TRBD1 (5 bases). The CDR3 has 15 residues. Germline lookup yields CDR1 MNHEY and CDR2 SMNVEV (reference sequence). V was clipped by 7 bases and J by 6 bases, with 21 bases between them. The CDR3 loop reads CASTPGRGGEAEAFF. DNA of the CDR3: TGTGCCAGCACCCCAGGCCGGGGGGGAGAAGCTGAAGCTTTCTTT.

This rearrangement joins TRBV7-9 to TRBJ1-3; TRBD1 might be the D (6 bases). There are 16 residues in the CDR3. The germline V gene has CDR1 SEHNR and CDR2 FQNEAQ (reference sequence). Trimming stripped 4 bases from V and 0 bases from J, with 13 bases between. The CDR3 region is CASSSTGTVSGNTIYF. CDR3 nucleotide sequence: TGTGCCAGCAGCTCCACAGGGACGGTCTCTGGAAACACCATATATTTT. The whole variable domain, remainder taken from reference TRBV7-9 and TRBJ1-3, is DTGVSQNPRHKITKRGQNVTFRCDPISEHNRLYWYRQTLGQGPEFLTYFQNEAQLEKSRLLSDRFSAERPKGSFSTLEIQRTEQGDSAMYLCASSSTGTVSGNTIYFGEGSWLTVV.

The CDR3, as DNA: TGTGCCAGCAGCCAAGCAGGGGGTGGCTACACCTTC. It yields the protein CASSQAGGGYTF. The rearrangement links TRBV4-2 to TRBJ1-2; the match to TRBD1 covers 7 bases. The CDR3 runs 12 residues. Germline V lookup: CDR1 LGHNA, CDR2 YNFKEQ. V lost 1 base and J lost 7; bases outside the gene matches: 0.

The rearrangement joins TRBV6-5 to TRBJ2-7; 7 bases line up with TRBD2. The CDR3 contains 15 residues. Germline CDR1 and CDR2: MNHEY and SVGAGI. V trimming: 8 bases; J trimming: 0 bases; junction bases outside the gene matches: 10. The CDR3 is CASGLWSGASYEQYF. CDR3 nucleotide sequence: TGTGCCAGCGGGTTGTGGAGCGGGGCCTCCTACGAGCAGTACTTC.

This chain connects TRBV7-9 to TRBJ2-7; D is possibly TRBD2 (5 bases). Deletions cut 3 bases from V and 3 bases from J, with 6 bases between. The CDR3 contains 12 residues. The germline gives CDR1 SEHNR, CDR2 FQNEAQ (reference sequence). The CDR3: CASSFGDYEQYF. The CDR3 DNA is TGTGCCAGCAGCTTCGGGGACTACGAGCAGTACTTC.

This chain's CDR3 is CASSLGPGGSNQPQHF. In DNA, the CDR3 is TGTGCCAGCAGCTTAGGTCCAGGGGGCAGCAATCAGCCCCAGCATTTT. The chain has TRBV7-6 and TRBJ1-5, with 8 bases identical to TRBD1. Trimming cost V 1 base and J 1 base; bases outside gene matches: 3. The germline V gene has CDR1 SGHVS and CDR2 FNYEAQ. CDR3 size: 16 residues.

Here the CDR3 DNA reads TGTGCCAGCAGCTTAGGGGACGGCTCCTACGAGCAGTACTTC. Translation gives CASSLGDGSYEQYF. The chain uses TRBV11-2 and TRBJ2-7; D possibly matches TRBD1 or TRBD2 (5 bases each). The CDR3 consists of 14 residues. V shed 1 base and J shed 0 bases, with 7 bases lying between them. CDR1 is SGHAT, CDR2 FQNNGV, per germline.

The chain carries TRBV5-6 and TRBJ1-1, with 10 bases aligning to TRBD1. Trimming took 4 bases from V and 5 from J; bases not matched to a gene: 8. There are 15 residues in the CDR3. Germline values: CDR1 SGHDT, CDR2 YYEEEE. The CDR3, as DNA: TGTGCCAGCAGCCCGGACAGGGGGTTGAGGACTGAAGCTTTCTTT. This gives the protein CASSPDRGLRTEAFF. The complete variable domain, with remaining parts taken from reference TRBV5-6 and TRBJ1-1, reads DAGVTQSPTHLIKTRGQQVTLRCSPKSGHDTVSWYQQALGQGPQFIFQYYEEEERQRGNFPDRFSGHQFPNYSSELNVNALLLGDSALYLCASSPDRGLRTEAFFGQGTRLTVV.

This rearrangement joins TRBV18 to TRBJ2-1; maybe TRBD2 (6 bases). Germline V gene sequence: CDR1 KGHSH, CDR2 LQKENI. This CDR3 has 15 amino acids. Trimming took off 3 bases at V and 9 bases at J, with 18 bases between the two ends. The CDR3 here is CASSPGRDSKSEQFF. The CDR3 coding sequence is TGTGCCAGCTCACCCGGACGGGACTCTAAAAGTGAGCAGTTCTTC.

The chain joins TRBV19 to TRBJ2-6; D assignment may be TRBD1 or TRBD2 (5 bases each). This CDR3 region has 16 residues. Germline-derived CDR1 and CDR2 are LNHDA and SQIVND (reference sequence). Trimming removed 6 bases from V and 0 bases from J, with 12 bases in between. The CDR3 bases are TGTGCCAGTAGACCGGGACGGAGCTCTGGGGCCAACGTCCTGACTTTC. It translates to CASRPGRSSGANVLTF.

In its sample, this clone was seen once. The V call is TRBV19, the J call TRBJ1-2; D is possibly TRBD1 (5 bases). Looked up from germline, CDR1 is LNHDA and CDR2 is SQIVND (reference sequence). Trimming shortened V by 7 bases and J by 4 bases, and 16 bases separated the two germline ends. The CDR3 has 14 amino acids. In DNA, the CDR3 is TGTGCCAGTAAGGAGGGCAGGGAAGGCTATGGCTACACCTTC. This encodes CASKEGREGYGYTF.

Here the CDR3 DNA reads TGTGCCAGCAGCCCACAGGGGAACACCGGGGAGCTGTTTTTT. This encodes CASSPQGNTGELFF. V usage is TRBV7-2 and J usage is TRBJ2-2; tentatively, D is TRBD1 (6 bases). Trimming took 5 bases from V and 1 from J, leaving 8 bases between them. Germline lookup yields CDR1 SGHTA and CDR2 FQGNSA. The CDR3 loop spans 14 amino acids.

The V and J genes are TRBV2 and TRBJ2-5; 9 bases fit TRBD1. There are 14 residues in the CDR3. In germline, CDR1 is SNHLY, CDR2 FYNNEI. Unmatched junction bases numbered 9, after V lost 8 bases and J lost 5 bases. CDR3 residues: CASSPGQGTETQYF. Written as DNA, the CDR3 is TGTGCCAGCTCTCCGGGACAGGGAACGGAGACCCAGTACTTC.

The rearrangement links TRBV27 to TRBJ1-3; 7 bases agree with TRBD1. Germline CDR1 reads MNHEY; CDR2 reads SMNVEV (reference sequence). The CDR3 contains 17 residues. Losses at the gene ends were 8 bases for V and 3 bases for J; bases not matched to a gene: 16. The CDR3, as DNA: TGTGCCAGCTCTGGTAGAACGGGGGCAGGGGGTGGAAACACCATATATTTT. It codes for CASSGRTGAGGGNTIYF.

This clone has ten or more counts. V gene TRBV6-1 combines with J gene TRBJ1-1; possible D gene TRBD1, 5 bases. The V gene lost 3 bases and the J gene lost 4 bases, with 9 bases spanning the gap. The CDR3 runs to 13 residues. Germline CDR1 is MNHNS and CDR2 is SASEGT. The CDR3 nucleotides read TGTGCCAGCAGTGAGACAGAGTCCACTGAAGCTTTCTTT. This codes for CASSETESTEAFF.

The rearrangement joins TRBV9 to TRBJ2-3; no definite D call. Deletions cut 0 bases from V and 1 base from J, with 9 bases between. From germline, CDR1 is SGDLS and CDR2 YYNGEE. The CDR3 totals 15 residues. CDR3 amino acids: CASSVEGVGTDTQYF. The CDR3, as DNA: TGTGCCAGCAGCGTAGAGGGTGTAGGCACAGATACGCAGTATTTT.

V gene TRBV6-5 combines with J gene TRBJ1-1; 9 bases align to TRBD1. The germline CDR1 and CDR2 sequences are MNHEY and SVGAGI. The CDR3 loop spans 15 amino acids. The trim removed 10 bases at V and 5 bases at J, leaving 14 bases unmatched. The CDR3 sequence is CATASDRGVGTEAFF. The CDR3 coding sequence is TGTGCCACCGCCTCCGACAGGGGGGTAGGGACTGAAGCTTTCTTT.

J is TRBJ1-5 and V is TRBV6-6, with TRBD1 as a possible D gene (6 bases). CDR3 size: 15 residues. Germline loops: CDR1 MNHNY, CDR2 SVGAGI (reference sequence). Trimming removed 4 bases at V and 6 bases at J, with 16 bases between. This chain's CDR3 is CASSSIGGGFQPQHF. The CDR3 coding sequence is TGTGCCAGCAGTTCAATCGGGGGGGGCTTTCAGCCCCAGCATTTT.

This chain joins TRBV18 and TRBJ1-1; the match to TRBD1 covers 9 bases. Germline trimming cut 3 bases from V and 10 bases from J; bases unmatched to any gene: 3. Germline V gene lookup returns CDR1 KGHSH and CDR2 LQKENI. This CDR3 is built from 12 residues. CDR3 protein: CASSPGQGRAFF. The CDR3 DNA reads as TGTGCCAGCTCACCGGGACAGGGTCGAGCTTTCTTT.

The rearrangement joins TRBV5-1 to TRBJ2-1; D is unresolved. The CDR3 sequence is 13 residues long. Germline V gene data show CDR1 as SGHRS and CDR2 as YFSETQ. The V gene lost 2 bases and the J gene lost 10 bases, with 13 bases spanning the gap. Here the CDR3 DNA reads TGCGCCAGCAGCTTCAACTGGGTTTCAGAGCAGTTCTTC. As protein: CASSFNWVSEQFF.

This chain links TRBV7-9 with TRBJ2-7; D is perhaps TRBD2 (5 bases). Germline lookup yields CDR1 SEHNR and CDR2 FQNEAQ (reference sequence). V gave up 6 bases and J gave up 7 bases, with 13 bases separating them. The CDR3 extends over 12 amino acids. In DNA, the CDR3 is TGTGCCAGCAGTCGAGGGATTTGGGAGCAGTACTTC. This codes for CASSRGIWEQYF.

J is TRBJ1-1 and V is TRBV19; D is uncertain. The V gene's germline CDR1 is LNHDA and CDR2 SQIVND (reference sequence). The CDR3 runs 11 residues. The V gene lost 5 bases and the J gene lost 4 bases, with 5 bases spanning the gap. CDR3 sequence (DNA): TGTGCCAGTAGTCTCGCCACTGAAGCTTTCTTT. Its translation is CASSLATEAFF.

The chain recombines TRBV28 with TRBJ1-3; D may be TRBD1 (5 bases). The length of the CDR3 is 15 residues. The V end lost 5 bases, the J end lost 0 bases, and 11 bases lay between the germline ends. Germline assignment: CDR1 MDHEN and CDR2 SYDVKM. In nucleotides, the CDR3 is TGTGCCAGCAGTCGGCGGGGGGGCTCTGGAAACACCATATATTTT. Its protein is CASSRRGGSGNTIYF.

This chain links TRBV10-1 with TRBJ2-7; the D gene is possibly TRBD1 (5 bases). The CDR3 runs 13 residues. Germline CDR1 and CDR2: WNHNN and SYGVQD (reference sequence). V was shortened by 2 bases and J by 2 bases, with 7 bases between the two germline ends. The CDR3 sequence is CASSEDRAYEQYF. The CDR3 DNA sequence: TGCGCCAGCAGTGAGGACAGAGCCTACGAGCAGTACTTC.

The chain uses TRBV7-6 and TRBJ1-6, with D possibly matching TRBD1 (6 bases). Trimming cost V 2 bases and J 9 bases, with 14 bases left between them. Germline values: CDR1 SGHVS, CDR2 FNYEAQ. The CDR3 runs to 15 residues. In nucleotides, the CDR3 is TGTGCCAGCAGCTTAAAGGCAGGGGTGGGTTCACCCCTCCACTTT. This codes for CASSLKAGVGSPLHF. The complete variable domain, with remaining parts taken from reference TRBV7-6 and TRBJ1-6, reads GAGVSQSPRYKVTKRGQDVALRCDPISGHVSLYWYRQALGQGPEFLTYFNYEAQQDKSGLPNDRFSAERPEGSISTLTIQRTEQRDSAMYRCASSLKAGVGSPLHFGNGTRLTVT.

The chain links TRBV11-2 to TRBJ1-4; D gene unclear. This CDR3 has 13 residues. Germline V CDR1 and CDR2: SGHAT, FQNNGV. Trimming pared 5 bases from V and 8 bases from J, leaving 12 bases between. This chain's CDR3 is CASSQEGREKLFF. CDR3 nucleotides: TGTGCCAGCAGCCAAGAGGGCAGGGAAAAACTGTTTTTT. Full variable domain (missing parts from reference TRBV11-2 and TRBJ1-4): EAGVAQSPRYKIIEKRQSVAFWCNPISGHATLYWYQQILGQGPKLLIQFQNNGVVDDSQLPKDRFSAERLKGVDSTLKIQPAKLEDSAVYLCASSQEGREKLFFGSGTQLSVL.

The rearrangement links TRBV19 to TRBJ1-3; D is unclear. Germline V gene data show CDR1 as LNHDA and CDR2 as SQIVND (reference sequence). Deletions cut 5 bases from V and 0 bases from J, with 5 bases between. The CDR3 spans 13 residues. This chain's CDR3 is CASSPSSGNTIYF. CDR3 DNA sequence: TGTGCCAGTAGTCCGAGCTCTGGAAACACCATATATTTT.